Listed below are T cell receptor beta chains from one sample, sequenced in a study of blood T cells in healthy people across ages. TCRdb reanalysed the 5' RACE reads using MiXCR and keeps one entry per CDR3 protein. The data show hundreds of thousands of distinct CDR3 sequences, 58% seen once. Sequenced sample: blood. These receptors were taken from a man under 40 in good health. Each CDR3 is given with its conserved first and last residue. The D gene is left open where the match is weak. Size is stated for part of the rows, as once, few or many counts, or as a class when the clone is expanded.

TGCAGTGCTAGAGACAATCGGTGGAGCTCCTACAATGAGCAGTACTTC	CSARDNRWSSYNEQYF	NA	TRBV20-1	TRBJ2-7	NA
TGTGCCAGCAGCCCGGTAGCGGGGGACCAAGAGACCCAGTACTTC	CASSPVAGDQETQYF	few	TRBV7-2	TRBJ2-5	TRBD2
TGTGCCAGCAGTTACTCCCGACAGGGTGAGACTAAATTCTACGAGCAGTACTTC	CASSYSRQGETKFYEQYF	NA	TRBV6-2/TRBV6-3	TRBJ2-7	TRBD1
TGTGCCAATAAAGCAGGGGGTACCAATCAGCCCCAGCATTTT	CANKAGGTNQPQHF	NA	TRBV28	TRBJ1-5	TRBD1
TGCGCCAGCGAAGGGGACAGAATTAACTATGGCTACACCTTC	CASEGDRINYGYTF	few	TRBV5-1	TRBJ1-2	TRBD1
TGTGCCAGCAGCTTAGTCGGACAGGAGATTTATGGCTACACCTTC	CASSLVGQEIYGYTF	NA	TRBV7-2	TRBJ1-2	TRBD1
TGCAGTGCTAGCGGAAATACTAGCGGGAGCACAGATACGCAGTATTTT	CSASGNTSGSTDTQYF	NA	TRBV20-1	TRBJ2-3	TRBD2
TGCAGTGCTAGGAGGGACTTCCAAGAAGCTTTCTTT	CSARRDFQEAFF	NA	TRBV20-1	TRBJ1-1	NA
TGTGCCAGCAGTTACGGAGACACGAAACCTGGGGCCAACGTCCTGACTTTC	CASSYGDTKPGANVLTF	once	TRBV6-5	TRBJ2-6	NA
TGTGCCAGCAGTCGCGCTGGGACTAGCGGACAAGAGACCCAGTACTTC	CASSRAGTSGQETQYF	once	TRBV6-5	TRBJ2-5	TRBD2
TGTGCCAGCAGCCTTTCTCCGGGCCTATCCCGGGGGAATGAGCAGTTCTTC	CASSLSPGLSRGNEQFF	few	TRBV14	TRBJ2-1	NA
TGTGCCAGCCATCTATGGGCTAATGAAAAACTGTTTTTT	CASHLWANEKLFF	few	TRBV6-6	TRBJ1-4	NA
TGTGCCAGCAGTTTTAGCGACCCGAGCTCCTACAATGAGCAGTTCTTC	CASSFSDPSSYNEQFF	NA	TRBV6-6	TRBJ2-1	NA
TGTGCCAGCAGCTCCCCCGGTCGGCGGAGGGGCACAGATACGCAGTATTTT	CASSSPGRRRGTDTQYF	NA	TRBV11-2	TRBJ2-3	NA
TGCAGTGCTAGAGTAAATTGGGGCTACAATGAGCAGTTCTTC	CSARVNWGYNEQFF	NA	TRBV20-1	TRBJ2-1	NA
TGCAGTGCTAGAAGGGCCGGTAGCAATCAGCCCCAGCATTTT	CSARRAGSNQPQHF	NA	TRBV20-1	TRBJ1-5	NA
TGCAGTGCTAGAGTAGCGGGGCTGGGGAATGAGCAGTTCTTC	CSARVAGLGNEQFF	NA	TRBV20-1	TRBJ2-1	TRBD2
TGCAGTGCTAGGAGCCGGGACACTAAATTTATGAACACTGAAGCTTTCTTT	CSARSRDTKFMNTEAFF	NA	TRBV20-1	TRBJ1-1	NA
TGTGCCACCAGCAGAGAGGACCGCTACTGGGAGCAGTTCTTC	CATSREDRYWEQFF	NA	TRBV15	TRBJ2-1	NA
TGTGCCAGCAGTTGGGACAGGCAAACTGGGGCCAACGTCCTGACTTTC	CASSWDRQTGANVLTF	NA	TRBV28	TRBJ2-6	TRBD1
TGTGCCACCGGCAGAGATCGGGGGGGGCAAGAGACCCAGTACTTC	CATGRDRGGQETQYF	NA	TRBV15	TRBJ2-5	TRBD2
TGTGCCAGCGGACAGCTAAATCAGCCCCAGCATTTT	CASGQLNQPQHF	few	TRBV7-2	TRBJ1-5	NA
TGCGCCAGCAGCCAGGGACAGCCAAATGAAAAACTGTTTTTT	CASSQGQPNEKLFF	NA	TRBV5-1	TRBJ1-4	TRBD1
TGTGCCAGCAGTGATTGGGGACTTACGGTCATTCAGTACTTC	CASSDWGLTVIQYF	few	TRBV25-1	TRBJ2-4	NA
TGCAGTGCTAGCTTAACCTCCTACGAGCAGTACTTC	CSASLTSYEQYF	NA	TRBV20-1	TRBJ2-7	NA
TGTGCCAGTTTAGGAGCCCCCGGGGATGAAAAACTGTTTTTT	CASLGAPGDEKLFF	once	TRBV6-1	TRBJ1-4	NA
TGTGCCAGCGGCCAACCGGGATTAGTGGTGGAGACCCAGTACTTC	CASGQPGLVVETQYF	NA	TRBV6-5	TRBJ2-5	NA
TGTGCCAGCAGTTTCGAGGCCGGAGGGGATACGCAGTATTTT	CASSFEAGGDTQYF	NA	TRBV12-3/TRBV12-4	TRBJ2-3	NA
TGTGCCAGCAGGGGGACAGGGGAGCCCGGGGAGCTGTTTTTT	CASRGTGEPGELFF	NA	TRBV6-5	TRBJ2-2	TRBD1